A single sample gave rise to the 17 T cell receptor beta chains below, sequenced in a study of blood T cell repertoires in COVID-19. Profiled with immunoSEQ multiplex PCR; TCRdb holds only in-frame clones, not every one. The sample contains some 58,000 clones, about 80% of which appear only once. The sequenced sample was peripheral blood. The receptors originated from a man in his fifties or sixties with COVID-19, enrolled during active disease.

V gene TRBV6-5 combines with J gene TRBJ1-2; 8 bases are a match to TRBD1. The CDR3 length is 12 residues. The germline V gene encodes CDR1 MNHEY and CDR2 SVGAGI. Trimming cost V 10 bases and J 8 bases; bases outside gene matches: 9. CDR3 in amino acids: CANRGIGEGYTF. DNA of the CDR3: TGTGCCAACAGGGGGATAGGGGAAGGCTACACCTTC.

This clone was detected only once. The chain joins TRBV19 to TRBJ1-1, with 8 bases lining up with TRBD1. CDR1 is LNHDA and CDR2 is SQIVND in the germline V gene (reference sequence). This CDR3 contains 12 residues. The J segment lost 12 bases and the V segment lost 3 bases, leaving 6 bases of the junction unmatched. In nucleotides, the CDR3 is TGTGCCAGTAGTATTCTACAGGGGGACACTTTCTTT. Translated, it gives CASSILQGDTFF.

The V and J genes are TRBV7-9 and TRBJ1-5; possibly TRBD1 for D (5 bases). V was shortened by 0 bases and J by 5 bases, with 5 bases between the two germline ends. Germline lookup yields CDR1 SEHNR and CDR2 FQNEAQ (reference sequence). This CDR3 is built from 13 residues. The DNA for the CDR3 is TGTGCCAGCAGCTTAGCAGGGGATCAGCCCCAGCATTTT. Protein sequence: CASSLAGDQPQHF. The full variable domain, completed using reference TRBV7-9 and TRBJ1-5, is DTGVSQNPRHKITKRGQNVTFRCDPISEHNRLYWYRQTLGQGPEFLTYFQNEAQLEKSRLLSDRFSAERPKGSFSTLEIQRTEQGDSAMYLCASSLAGDQPQHFGDGTRLSIL.

J is TRBJ1-4 and V is TRBV18; 8 positions match TRBD1. The CDR3 consists of 15 residues. Germline CDR1 and CDR2: KGHSH and LQKENI. After removal of 3 bases from V and 5 bases from J, the junction contained 5 bases not matched to a gene. The CDR3 here is CASSPDRTGNEKLFF. The DNA of the CDR3 is TGTGCCAGCTCACCGGATCGGACAGGGAATGAAAAACTGTTTTTT.

V is TRBV12-3 or TRBV12-4 and J is TRBJ2-7; no clear D gene. V lost 3 bases, J lost 0 bases, and 6 bases lay in between. There are 13 residues in the CDR3. The CDR3 DNA follows: TGTGCCAGCAGTTTCGACACCTCCTACGAGCAGTACTTC. Translating gives CASSFDTSYEQYF.

This sequence joins TRBV19 and TRBJ1-5, with 10 bases fitting TRBD1. The V and J ends lost 8 bases and 2 bases, in that order; junction bases with no gene match: 12. The germline gives CDR1 LNHDA, CDR2 SQIVND (reference sequence). The length of the CDR3 is 17 residues. Here the CDR3 DNA reads TGTGCCAGTGCCCGGGACAGGGGAGTAAGGGGCAATCAGCCCCAGCATTTT. Its translation is CASARDRGVRGNQPQHF. Combining the CDR3 with reference TRBV19 and TRBJ1-5 gives the whole variable domain DGGITQSPKYLFRKEGQNVTLSCEQNLNHDAMYWYRQDPGQGLRLIYYSQIVNDFQKGDIAEGYSVSREKKESFPLTVTSAQKNPTAFYLCASARDRGVRGNQPQHFGDGTRLSIL.

The chain uses TRBV11-2 and TRBJ2-7, with unresolved D. The CDR3 has 15 amino acids. V lost 0 bases and J 0 bases, leaving 9 bases between the germline ends. Germline loops: CDR1 SGHAT, CDR2 FQNNGV. CDR3 DNA sequence: TGTGCCAGCAGCTTAGATACGGTTGTCTCCTACGAGCAGTACTTC. Translating it yields CASSLDTVVSYEQYF. The full variable domain, rest sourced from reference TRBV11-2 and TRBJ2-7, is EAGVAQSPRYKIIEKRQSVAFWCNPISGHATLYWYQQILGQGPKLLIQFQNNGVVDDSQLPKDRFSAERLKGVDSTLKIQPAKLEDSAVYLCASSLDTVVSYEQYFGPGTRLTVT.

The rearrangement joins TRBV5-1 to TRBJ2-5; 8 bases map to TRBD1. V shed 5 bases and J 5 bases; nucleotides not matched to a gene: 5. The germline V gene encodes CDR1 SGHRS and CDR2 YFSETQ. This CDR3 region has 13 residues. The chain's CDR3 is CASSGQGRETQYF. CDR3 bases: TGCGCCAGCAGTGGACAGGGCAGGGAGACCCAGTACTTC.

This sequence joins TRBV24-1 and TRBJ2-2, with a possible D match to TRBD2 (6 bases). Per germline, CDR1 KGHDR and CDR2 SFDVKD. With 7 bases removed from V and 7 bases from J, the gap between germline ends came to 9 bases. The length of the CDR3 is 12 residues. The CDR3 region has the DNA TGTGCCACCAGGGACTATGTCGGGGAGCTGTTTTTT. It yields the protein CATRDYVGELFF.

This clone was found once. The chain combines TRBV9 with TRBJ1-2, with 7 bases lining up with TRBD1. After removal of 3 bases from V and 5 bases from J, the junction contained 4 bases not matched to a gene. CDR1 SGDLS and CDR2 YYNGEE come from the germline V gene. There are 13 residues in the CDR3. The CDR3 DNA reads as TGTGCCAGCAGCGGGGACAGACTTTATGGCTACACCTTC. Translation gives CASSGDRLYGYTF.

The sample holds one count of this clone. V usage is TRBV6-1 and J usage is TRBJ2-2; D is perhaps TRBD1 (5 bases). The V and J ends lost 1 base and 2 bases respectively, with 8 bases between them. The CDR3 spans 15 residues. In germline, CDR1 is MNHNS, CDR2 SASEGT. In DNA form, the CDR3 reads TGTGCCAGCAGTGAAGGGCAGGGCAACACCGGGGAGCTGTTTTTT. Protein sequence: CASSEGQGNTGELFF.

The chain employs TRBV7-9 and TRBJ2-1, with D maybe TRBD2 (5 bases). The germline V gene has CDR1 SEHNR and CDR2 FQNEAQ (reference sequence). V was cut by 5 bases and J by 2 bases, with 10 bases left in between. This CDR3 has 14 amino acids. The CDR3 DNA sequence: TGTGCCAGCAGCCGGGGTGGGGCCTACAATGAGCAGTTCTTC. This translates into CASSRGGAYNEQFF.

This clone was seen a single time. The chain employs TRBV6-1 and TRBJ2-7, with D uncertain. The V and J ends lost 1 base and 2 bases respectively, with 15 bases between them. The germline V gene has CDR1 MNHNS and CDR2 SASEGT. This CDR3 contains 16 residues. CDR3 amino acids: CASSEEFTALPYEQYF. The CDR3 DNA sequence: TGTGCCAGCAGTGAAGAGTTCACAGCTCTACCCTACGAGCAGTACTTC.

The V gene is TRBV28, the J gene TRBJ2-5; 11 nucleotides line up with TRBD2. Germline trimming cut 2 bases from V and 1 base from J; bases unmatched to any gene: 0. Germline CDR1 reads MDHEN; CDR2 reads SYDVKM. The CDR3 consists of 15 residues. CDR3 in DNA: TGTGCCAGCAGTTTACTAGCGGGAGGCCAAGAGACCCAGTACTTC. This sequence encodes CASSLLAGGQETQYF.

The V gene is TRBV21-1, the J gene TRBJ1-1. TRBV21-1 is a listed pseudogene. This CDR3 spans 14 amino acids. In DNA, the CDR3 is TGTGCCAGCAGCAAAGAGAGGGAAAACACTGAAGCTTTCTTT. It yields the protein CASSKERENTEAFF.

CDR3 coding DNA: TGTGCCAGCAGTTTATCAGGGTATGGTGAAAAACTGTTTTTT. Protein product: CASSLSGYGEKLFF. The chain joins TRBV28 to TRBJ1-4; TRBD1 might be the D (5 bases). The CDR3 runs 14 residues. The germline V and J ends were trimmed by 1 base and 7 bases, with 10 bases remaining between them. Germline loops: CDR1 MDHEN, CDR2 SYDVKM. The full variable domain, in which reference TRBV28 and TRBJ1-4 provide the parts outside the CDR3, is DVKVTQSSRYLVKRTGEKVFLECVQDMDHENMFWYRQDPGLGLRLIYFSYDVKMKEKGDIPEGYSVSREKKERFSLILESASTNQTSMYLCASSLSGYGEKLFFGSGTQLSVL.

This clone was seen only a few times. J is TRBJ1-2 and V is TRBV24-1, with D maybe TRBD1 (6 bases). The germline V gene encodes CDR1 KGHDR and CDR2 SFDVKD. V lost 5 bases and J lost 8, with 14 bases in between. The CDR3 extends over 13 amino acids. The DNA for the CDR3 is TGTGCCACCAGTGGTCCAGGGGTTCGCGGCTACACCTTC. Its protein is CATSGPGVRGYTF.